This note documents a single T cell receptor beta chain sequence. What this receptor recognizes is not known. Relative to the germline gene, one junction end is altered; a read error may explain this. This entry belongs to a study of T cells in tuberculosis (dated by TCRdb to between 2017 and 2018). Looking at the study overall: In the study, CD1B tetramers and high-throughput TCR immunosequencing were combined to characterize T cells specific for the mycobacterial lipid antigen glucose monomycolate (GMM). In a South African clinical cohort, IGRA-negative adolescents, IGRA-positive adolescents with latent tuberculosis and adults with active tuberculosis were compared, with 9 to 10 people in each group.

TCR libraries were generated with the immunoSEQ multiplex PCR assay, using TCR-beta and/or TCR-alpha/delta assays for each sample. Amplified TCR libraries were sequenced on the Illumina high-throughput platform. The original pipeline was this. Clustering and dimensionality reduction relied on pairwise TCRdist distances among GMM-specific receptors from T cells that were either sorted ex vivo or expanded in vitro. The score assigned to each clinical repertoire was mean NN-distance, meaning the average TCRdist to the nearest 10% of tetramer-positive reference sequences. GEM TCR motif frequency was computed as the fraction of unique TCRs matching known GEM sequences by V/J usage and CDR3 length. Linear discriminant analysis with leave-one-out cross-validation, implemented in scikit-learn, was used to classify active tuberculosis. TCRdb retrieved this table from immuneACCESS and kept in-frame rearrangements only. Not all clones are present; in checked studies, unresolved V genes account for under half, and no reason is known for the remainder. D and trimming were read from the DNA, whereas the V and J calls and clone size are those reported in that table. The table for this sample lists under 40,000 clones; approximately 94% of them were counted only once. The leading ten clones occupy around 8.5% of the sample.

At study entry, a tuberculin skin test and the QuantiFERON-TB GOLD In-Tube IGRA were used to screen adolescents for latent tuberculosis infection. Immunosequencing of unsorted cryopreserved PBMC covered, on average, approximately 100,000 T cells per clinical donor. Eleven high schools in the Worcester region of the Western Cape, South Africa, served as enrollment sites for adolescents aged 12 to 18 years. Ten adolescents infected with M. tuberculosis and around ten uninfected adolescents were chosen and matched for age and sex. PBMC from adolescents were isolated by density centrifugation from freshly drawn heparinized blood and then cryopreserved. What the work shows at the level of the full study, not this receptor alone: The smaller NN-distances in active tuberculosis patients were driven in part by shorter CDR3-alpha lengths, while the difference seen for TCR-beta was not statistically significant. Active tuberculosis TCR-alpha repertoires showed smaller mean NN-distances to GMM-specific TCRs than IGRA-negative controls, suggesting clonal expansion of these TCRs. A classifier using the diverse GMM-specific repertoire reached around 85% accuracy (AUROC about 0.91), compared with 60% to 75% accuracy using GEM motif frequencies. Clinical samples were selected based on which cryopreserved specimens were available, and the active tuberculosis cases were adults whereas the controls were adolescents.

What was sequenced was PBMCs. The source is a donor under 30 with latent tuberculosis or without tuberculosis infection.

This receptor carries the CDR3 CSAKRGGPGTDTQYF. The DNA sequence is given as TGCAGCGCAAAAAGGGGAGGGCCTGGCACAGATACGCAATATTTT. In this chain, TRBV29-1 is recombined with TRBJ2-3, and TRBD2 matches 7 of the central bases. Sequences SQVTM (CDR1) and ANQGSEA (CDR2) are obtained from the germline V gene. The CDR3 goes from the cysteine to the phenylalanine over 15 residues. Only the CDR3 region is kept as DNA, spanning 45 bases read in frame from base 1.